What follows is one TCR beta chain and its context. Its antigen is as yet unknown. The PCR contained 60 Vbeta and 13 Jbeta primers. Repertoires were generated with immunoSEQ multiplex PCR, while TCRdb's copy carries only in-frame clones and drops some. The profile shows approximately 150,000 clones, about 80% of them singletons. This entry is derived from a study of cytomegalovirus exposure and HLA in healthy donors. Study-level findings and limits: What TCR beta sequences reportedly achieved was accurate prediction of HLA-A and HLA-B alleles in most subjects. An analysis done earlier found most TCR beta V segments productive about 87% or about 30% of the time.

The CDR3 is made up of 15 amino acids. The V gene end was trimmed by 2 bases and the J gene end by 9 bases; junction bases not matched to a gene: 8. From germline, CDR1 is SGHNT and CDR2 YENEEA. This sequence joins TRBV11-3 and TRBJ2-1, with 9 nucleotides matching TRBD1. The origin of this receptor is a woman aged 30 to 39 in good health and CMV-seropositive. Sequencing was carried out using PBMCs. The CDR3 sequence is CASSLLGTGIFEQFF. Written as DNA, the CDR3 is TGTGCCAGCAGCTTACTAGGGACAGGGATCTTTGAGCAGTTCTTC.